This T cell receptor (beta chain) was identified in a study of OX40 agonist ivuxolimab in advanced cancers. The length of the CDR3 is 15 residues. V was clipped by 1 base and J by 4 bases, with 13 bases between them. Germline CDR1 SGHRS, CDR2 YFSETQ. In its sample, this clone was seen once. This table comes from immunoSEQ multiplex PCR, and its TCRdb copy is limited to in-frame clones, with some not included. Of under 200,000 clones listed, 90% to 95% are singletons. The sample in question was CD4+ or CD8+ T cells sorted from blood, obtained in a trial of the OX40 agonist ivuxolimab. J is TRBJ2-3 and V is TRBV5-1; weak D call: TRBD2 (7 bases). The sequence derives from an adult with an advanced solid tumor such as melanoma, head and neck, liver or kidney cancer. The CDR3 is CASSLMGGAADTQYF. As DNA, the CDR3 is TGCGCCAGCAGCTTGATGGGGGGGGCGGCAGATACGCAGTATTTT.